The clone carrying this TCR beta chain was counted ten times or more. This record belongs to a study of T-cell memory formation after mild COVID-19. The CDR3 totals 14 residues. V lost 4 bases, J lost 7 bases, and 4 bases stayed unmatched. Germline CDR1 and CDR2: MGHDK and SYGVNS. TCRdb itself ran the 5' RACE reads through MiXCR, one entry per CDR3 protein. Of about 270,000 distinct CDR3 sequences listed, 16% are singletons. The sequencing input was PBMCs or a T cell subset sorted from them (not recorded which). The sequence was obtained from a young man who had mild COVID-19 (a few samples of this study predate the infection). Cell type and time point are not known. The rearrangement uses TRBV25-1 and TRBJ1-4; the match to TRBD1 covers 9 bases. In DNA form, the CDR3 reads TGTGCCAGCAGTGGGGACAGGGAGGTTGAAAAACTGTTTTTT. Encoded protein: CASSGDREVEKLFF.